Each of the 8 T cell receptor beta chains below was sequenced from the same sample in a study of OX40 agonist ivuxolimab in advanced cancers. Sequenced by immunoSEQ multiplex PCR; TCRdb stores in-frame clones only, minus some. The sample lists 65,000 to 95,000 clones; under 90% were seen once. The sample in question was CD4+ or CD8+ T cells sorted from blood, obtained in a trial of the OX40 agonist ivuxolimab. These TCRs come from an adult with an advanced solid tumor such as melanoma, head and neck, liver or kidney cancer.

The chain uses TRBV2 and TRBJ2-3, with D maybe TRBD1 (5 bases). V lost 0 bases and J 1 base, leaving 8 bases between the germline ends. CDR1 is SNHLY, CDR2 FYNNEI, per germline. The CDR3 covers 15 residues. CDR3 sequence (DNA): TGTGCCAGCAGTGAAGCTGCCAGGGGCACAGATACGCAGTATTTT. This encodes CASSEAARGTDTQYF.

Concerning this clone: The junction differs from germline at one of its ends, possibly a read error. The CDR3 sequence is CAWRTGGSSYGQYF. CDR3 nucleotide sequence: TGTGCCTGGAGGACTGGCGGGTCCTCCTACGGGCAGTACTTC. This chain connects TRBV30 to TRBJ2-7, with D tentatively TRBD2 (5 bases). From germline, CDR1 is GTSNPN and CDR2 SVGIG (reference sequence). The CDR3 has 14 residues. The full variable domain, completed using reference TRBV30 and TRBJ2-7, is SQTIHQWPATLVQPVGSPLSLECTVEGTSNPNLYWYRQAAGRGLQLLFYSVGIGQISSEVPQNLSASRPQDRQFILSSKKLLLSDSGFYLCAWRTGGSSYGQYFGPGTRLTVT.

The rearrangement uses TRBV27 and TRBJ2-5; perhaps TRBD1 as D (6 bases). V was cut by 5 bases and J by 2 bases, with 9 bases left in between. Germline CDR1 MNHEY, CDR2 SMNVEV (reference sequence). CDR3 length equals 13 residues. CDR3 sequence reads: CASSRQAQETQYF. The CDR3 nucleotides are TGTGCCAGCAGTCGACAGGCTCAAGAGACCCAGTACTTC.

The V gene is TRBV27, the J gene TRBJ1-4; tentatively, D is TRBD1 (6 bases). Germline CDR1 reads MNHEY; CDR2 reads SMNVEV (reference sequence). This CDR3 contains 14 residues. The ends were cut back, 4 bases at V and 5 bases at J, with 11 bases in the middle. The CDR3 here is CASSSTRGNEKLFF. Written as DNA, the CDR3 is TGTGCCAGCAGTTCGACCAGGGGCAATGAAAAACTGTTTTTT.

CDR3 in DNA: TGTGCCAGCGGTGGACCGGGTGATTCACCCCTCCACTTT. This sequence encodes CASGGPGDSPLHF. The chain joins TRBV2 to TRBJ1-6, with D hard to call. The CDR3 covers 13 residues. Germline V CDR1 and CDR2: SNHLY, FYNNEI. V was clipped by 8 bases and J by 8 bases, with 13 bases between them.

The chain carries TRBV5-1 and TRBJ2-1, with 10 bases matching TRBD1. The CDR3 loop spans 16 amino acids. The junction had 5 bases not matched to a gene; V was cut back by 3 bases and J by 2 bases. From germline, CDR1 is SGHRS and CDR2 YFSETQ. In DNA form, the CDR3 reads TGCGCCAGCAGCTCACGGACAGGGGGTGCCTACAATGAGCAGTTCTTC. Protein product: CASSSRTGGAYNEQFF.

The chain combines TRBV21-1 with TRBJ1-1; TRBD1, the table's D call, was not compared with the DNA. TRBV21-1 is a documented pseudogene. The CDR3 is made up of 16 amino acids. The CDR3 nucleotides read TGTGCCAGCAGCAAATCGATCGGACAGGGCCACACTGAAGCTTTCTTT. Protein product: CASSKSIGQGHTEAFF.

The V and J genes are TRBV19 and TRBJ2-5; D possibly corresponds to TRBD1 (5 bases). From germline, CDR1 is LNHDA and CDR2 SQIVND (reference sequence). The CDR3 loop spans 16 amino acids. Trimming left V 2 bases short and J 1 base short, with 14 bases between. CDR3 in amino acids: CASSISWQGGQETQYF. For the CDR3, the DNA is TGTGCCAGTAGTATAAGCTGGCAGGGCGGCCAAGAGACCCAGTACTTC.